The clone carrying this T cell receptor (beta chain) has just a few counts. Its antigen is still unknown. The CDR3 contains 13 residues. Looked up from germline, CDR1 is SQVTM and CDR2 is ANQGSEA. V was shortened by 4 bases and J by 0 bases, with 6 bases between the two germline ends. The source of the sample is a study of cytomegalovirus exposure and HLA in healthy donors. The PCR was carried out with 60 Vbeta primers and 13 Jbeta primers. This table comes from immunoSEQ multiplex PCR, and its TCRdb copy is limited to in-frame clones, with some not included. The sample contains 150,000 to 200,000 clones, about 90% of which appear only once. Findings and caveats of the study: Likely technical artifact: a cluster of highly shared sequence variants.

The clonotype was recovered from a girl in the first two years of life in good health and CMV-seronegative. Input material: PBMCs. The rearrangement uses TRBV29-1 and TRBJ2-2; D remains ambiguous. DNA for the CDR3: TGCAGCGTTGGTCAGTCGAACACCGGGGAGCTGTTTTTT. Its translation is CSVGQSNTGELFF.